These 30 T cell receptor beta chains originate from one sample sequenced in a study of T cells in Graves' hyperthyroidism and ophthalmopathy (dated by TCRdb to about 2019). Library method: multiplex PCR. The sequencer listed for this sample is Illumina HiSeq 2000. Amplification of TCR beta CDR3 regions was carried out from RNA transcripts. The TCR CDR3 was subjected to a first round of RT-PCR using the HTBI primer set and the Qiagen OneStep RT-PCR kit. In TCRdb, the public reads were trimmed at Q25 with fastp and aligned with MiXCR, with productive beta chains retained. Each CDR3 protein appears once, grouped with its most common genes and DNA. The sample table contains approximately 380,000 distinct CDR3 sequences; only one count was recorded for about 14% of them. Together, the top ten hold around 27% of the sample. Sequenced input: blood. The origin of the receptors is a man aged 45-65 years with Graves' ophthalmopathy.

In this sample, this clonotype turned up a few times. J is TRBJ1-2 and V is TRBV5-1; D gene unclear. Trimming shortened V by 4 bases and J by 0 bases, and 13 bases separated the two germline ends. CDR3 length: 15 amino acids. CDR1 SGHRS and CDR2 YFSETQ come from the germline V gene. The CDR3 DNA follows: TGCGCCAGCAGCCCGGGAGCCTCCCCTAACTATGGCTACACCTTC. Translated, it gives CASSPGASPNYGYTF.

This clonotype was observed many times. The chain couples TRBV3-1 to TRBJ2-7; 10 bases agree with TRBD1. Per germline, CDR1 LGHDT and CDR2 YNNKEL (reference sequence). Germline trimming cut 0 bases from V and 5 bases from J; bases unmatched to any gene: 4. CDR3 length equals 15 residues. CDR3 region: CASSQDGTGVNEQYF. The DNA for the CDR3 is TGTGCCAGCAGCCAAGATGGGACAGGGGTCAACGAGCAGTACTTC.

This clonotype has ten or more counts. The chain couples TRBV7-9 to TRBJ2-2, with 7 bases matching TRBD2. This CDR3 has 18 residues. In germline, CDR1 is SEHNR, CDR2 FQNEAQ (reference sequence). Trimming removed 5 bases from V and 1 base from J; junction bases left unmatched: 13. CDR3 sequence: CASSPPGLSGMNTGELFF. The CDR3 DNA reads as TGTGCCAGCAGCCCTCCCGGCCTCAGCGGGATGAACACCGGGGAGCTGTTTTTT.

This clonotype has at least ten counts. V usage is TRBV20-1 and J usage is TRBJ2-1; D remains unclear. The CDR3 length is 16 residues. Deletions cut 2 bases from V and 3 bases from J, with 17 bases between. Germline CDR1 and CDR2: DFQATT and SNEGSKA (reference sequence). In nucleotides, the CDR3 is TGCAGTGCTAGAAACTCACAGAAGCGTCTCTACAATGAGCAGTTCTTC. It is translated as CSARNSQKRLYNEQFF.

This clonotype was seen more than once but under ten times. The CDR3 here is CASSLEGNEKLFF. CDR3 bases: TGTGCCAGCAGCTTAGAGGGCAATGAAAAACTGTTTTTT. The chain joins TRBV13 to TRBJ1-4; D not certain. V was trimmed by 1 base and J by 5 bases, leaving 5 bases between them. The CDR3 is 13 residues long. From germline, CDR1 is PRHDT and CDR2 FYEKMQ (reference sequence). The full variable domain, rest sourced from reference TRBV13 and TRBJ1-4, is AAGVIQSPRHLIKEKRETATLKCYPIPRHDTVYWYQQGPGQDPQFLISFYEKMQSDKGSIPDRFSAQQFSDYHSELNMSSLELGDSALYFCASSLEGNEKLFFGSGTQLSVL.

Ten or more counts support this clonotype. CDR3 DNA sequence: TGCAGTGTACCCGGACAGGGGGCCTACGAGCAGTACTTC. Protein sequence: CSVPGQGAYEQYF. The rearrangement joins TRBV20-1 to TRBJ2-7, with TRBD1 identical over 10 bases. This CDR3 comprises 13 residues. Germline assignment: CDR1 DFQATT and CDR2 SNEGSKA (reference sequence). The trim removed 7 bases at V and 2 bases at J, leaving 5 bases unmatched.

This clonotype has a count of ten or more. The chain carries TRBV18 and TRBJ2-3; D unclear. CDR1 KGHSH and CDR2 LQKENI come from the germline V gene. The CDR3 is 14 residues long. Deletions cut 3 bases from V and 5 bases from J, with 12 bases between. As DNA, the CDR3 is TGTGCCAGCTCACCGTCACGATCCAAAGATACGCAGTATTTT. The encoded protein is CASSPSRSKDTQYF.

This chain joins TRBV28 and TRBJ2-4; no firm D call. V shed 2 bases and J shed 9 bases, with 14 bases lying between them. Germline CDR1 and CDR2: MDHEN and SYDVKM. The CDR3 extends over 14 amino acids. The CDR3 sequence is CASSLETKLGIQYF. The CDR3 DNA reads TGTGCCAGCAGTTTAGAGACAAAACTTGGCATTCAGTACTTC.

This clonotype was seen many times. The chain combines TRBV6-1 with TRBJ2-2, with 10 bases aligning to TRBD2. V lost 6 bases, J lost 0 bases, and 10 bases stayed unmatched. The CDR3 totals 18 residues. Germline lookup yields CDR1 MNHNS and CDR2 SASEGT. CDR3 coding DNA: TGTGCCAGCAGAAACAAACCGGGACTAGCGCCGAACACCGGGGAGCTGTTTTTT. It is translated as CASRNKPGLAPNTGELFF.

In its sample, this clonotype was seen a few times. The chain links TRBV25-1 to TRBJ2-2; 9 bases fit TRBD1. Germline V gene lookup returns CDR1 MGHDK and CDR2 SYGVNS. The CDR3 loop spans 15 amino acids. V lost 11 bases, J lost 4 bases, and 11 bases stayed unmatched. CDR3 amino acids: CAAQAATGGTGELFF. As DNA, the CDR3 is TGTGCCGCACAGGCTGCGACAGGGGGCACCGGGGAGCTGTTTTTT. Full variable domain (outside the CDR3, taken from reference TRBV25-1 and TRBJ2-2): EADIYQTPRYLVIGTGKKITLECSQTMGHDKMYWYQQDPGMELHLIHYSYGVNSTEKGDLSSESTVSRIRTEHFPLTLESARPSHTSQYLCAAQAATGGTGELFFGEGSRLTVL.

The chain recombines TRBV7-6 with TRBJ2-7, with 11 bases lining up with TRBD2. The V gene's germline CDR1 is SGHVS and CDR2 FNYEAQ. The CDR3 is made up of 16 amino acids. V was clipped by 2 bases and J by 5 bases; unmatched bases: 8. This CDR3 reads CASSLILAGGPNEQYF. The CDR3 DNA reads as TGTGCCAGCAGCTTAATATTAGCGGGAGGGCCTAACGAGCAGTACTTC.

At least ten counts were recorded for this clonotype. The chain joins TRBV7-9 to TRBJ1-1; D possibly corresponds to TRBD1 (5 bases). CDR1 and CDR2 from the germline V gene are SEHNR and FQNEAQ (reference sequence). CDR3 length: 14 residues. V was cut by 5 bases and J by 7 bases, with 17 bases left in between. The CDR3 region is CASSRGQPPFEAFF. DNA for the CDR3: TGTGCCAGCAGCCGGGGCCAACCCCCCTTTGAAGCTTTCTTT.

This clonotype was observed many times. This sequence joins TRBV28 and TRBJ1-2; 8 positions match TRBD1. CDR3 length: 14 amino acids. The V gene's germline CDR1 is MDHEN and CDR2 SYDVKM. Losses at the gene ends were 5 bases for V and 0 bases for J; bases not matched to a gene: 2. CDR3 nucleotide sequence: TGTGCCAGCAGTCCGGACAGGGCTAACTATGGCTACACCTTC. It codes for CASSPDRANYGYTF.

This clonotype was seen at least ten times. DNA for the CDR3: TGCAGTGCTAGTTTGTATGGCGGGAGTGGGCAAGAGACCCAGTACTTC. Translation gives CSASLYGGSGQETQYF. The chain uses TRBV20-1 and TRBJ2-5; TRBD2 matches 7 bases. V lost 3 bases, J lost 2 bases, and 12 bases stayed unmatched. This CDR3 is built from 16 residues. From germline, CDR1 is DFQATT and CDR2 SNEGSKA (reference sequence).

This rearrangement joins TRBV5-4 to TRBJ2-1; 10 nucleotides match TRBD2. V shed 0 bases, J shed 8 bases, and the junction held 8 bases outside the gene matches. CDR1 and CDR2 (germline): SGHNT, YYREEE (reference sequence). The CDR3 is 16 amino acids. The CDR3 sequence: CASSLGTSGIGDEQFF. The DNA for the CDR3 is TGTGCCAGCAGCTTGGGAACTAGCGGGATTGGTGATGAGCAGTTCTTC.

This chain links TRBV4-1 with TRBJ2-7; D might be TRBD2 (5 bases). The germline V gene has CDR1 MGHRA and CDR2 YSYEKL. This CDR3 spans 14 amino acids. V lost 6 bases, J lost 2 bases, and 14 bases lay in between. The CDR3 sequence: CASRPEGYPYEQYF. DNA for the CDR3: TGCGCCAGCAGGCCTGAGGGATATCCCTACGAGCAGTACTTC.

This clonotype was recorded many times. The chain recombines TRBV20-1 with TRBJ1-2, with D perhaps TRBD1 (5 bases). CDR1 and CDR2 (germline): DFQATT, SNEGSKA (reference sequence). V was trimmed by 5 bases and J by 4 bases, leaving 14 bases between them. There are 13 residues in the CDR3. The CDR3 coding sequence is TGCAGTGCTTCCGACAGCTCCTTCTATGGCTACACCTTC. Protein product: CSASDSSFYGYTF.

This clonotype was counted many times. J is TRBJ2-5 and V is TRBV12-3 or TRBV12-4, with 7 bases aligning to TRBD2. The CDR3 covers 14 residues. V shed 4 bases and J 5 bases; nucleotides not matched to a gene: 7. For the CDR3, the DNA is TGTGCCAGCAGTTGGGGGGGACCCCCGGAGACCCAGTACTTC. This gives the protein CASSWGGPPETQYF.

This clonotype was observed many times. The V call is TRBV2, the J call TRBJ2-7, with 10 bases matching TRBD2. The CDR3 loop spans 14 amino acids. The J segment lost 7 bases and the V segment lost 6 bases, leaving 9 bases of the junction unmatched. Germline CDR1 is SNHLY and CDR2 is FYNNEI. The CDR3 DNA is TGTGCCAGCAGGGCCGGGACTAGCGTGAGGGAGCAGTACTTC. Translated, it gives CASRAGTSVREQYF.

This clonotype has ten or more counts. The chain uses TRBV28 and TRBJ2-5; 15 bases agree with TRBD2. Germline assignment: CDR1 MDHEN and CDR2 SYDVKM. Germline trimming cut 2 bases from V and 4 bases from J; bases unmatched to any gene: 2. The CDR3 is made up of 16 amino acids. The CDR3 here is CASSLLGLAGGETQYF. CDR3 DNA: TGTGCCAGCAGTTTACTGGGACTAGCGGGGGGAGAGACCCAGTACTTC.

This clonotype was seen a handful of times. The chain joins TRBV28 to TRBJ2-7, with unresolved D. CDR3 length: 14 residues. Trimming took 2 bases from V and 0 from J, leaving 8 bases between them. The V gene's germline CDR1 is MDHEN and CDR2 SYDVKM. The chain's CDR3 is CASSLIISSYEQYF. The CDR3 region has the DNA TGTGCCAGCAGTTTAATTATAAGCTCCTACGAGCAGTACTTC.

This clonotype was seen many times. The chain joins TRBV11-3 to TRBJ2-5; the D call may be TRBD1 or TRBD2 (6 bases each). V was shortened by 4 bases and J by 5 bases, with 17 bases between the two germline ends. Germline values: CDR1 SGHNT, CDR2 YENEEA. CDR3 length: 15 residues. The CDR3 region is CASSYTGGRGETQYF. DNA of the CDR3: TGTGCCAGCAGCTATACTGGGGGGCGCGGGGAGACCCAGTACTTC.

J is TRBJ2-3 and V is TRBV7-9, with 10 bases lining up with TRBD1. The J segment lost 1 base and the V segment lost 5 bases, leaving 6 bases of the junction unmatched. CDR3 length equals 16 residues. Looked up from germline, CDR1 is SEHNR and CDR2 is FQNEAQ (reference sequence). The CDR3 region has the DNA TGTGCCAGCAGCGGGGACAGGGGACTCCGCACAGATACGCAGTATTTT. Protein sequence: CASSGDRGLRTDTQYF. Using reference TRBV7-9 and TRBJ2-3 for the parts outside the CDR3, the full variable domain is DTGVSQNPRHKITKRGQNVTFRCDPISEHNRLYWYRQTLGQGPEFLTYFQNEAQLEKSRLLSDRFSAERPKGSFSTLEIQRTEQGDSAMYLCASSGDRGLRTDTQYFGPGTRLTVL.

This clonotype was picked up one time. The rearrangement joins TRBV28 to TRBJ2-2; weak D call: TRBD1 (6 bases). V dropped 4 bases and J dropped 4 bases, with 22 bases sitting between them. The germline gives CDR1 MDHEN, CDR2 SYDVKM. CDR3 size: 18 residues. The CDR3 loop reads CASSSYGQIQGTTGELFF. The DNA for the CDR3 is TGTGCCAGCAGTTCCTACGGACAAATACAGGGTACCACCGGGGAGCTGTTTTTT. Drawing the rest from reference TRBV28 and TRBJ2-2, the complete variable domain is DVKVTQSSRYLVKRTGEKVFLECVQDMDHENMFWYRQDPGLGLRLIYFSYDVKMKEKGDIPEGYSVSREKKERFSLILESASTNQTSMYLCASSSYGQIQGTTGELFFGEGSRLTVL.

The rearrangement joins TRBV19 to TRBJ2-5, with 10 bases lining up with TRBD1. Germline loops: CDR1 LNHDA, CDR2 SQIVND (reference sequence). Germline trimming cut 5 bases from V and 1 base from J; bases unmatched to any gene: 1. There are 14 residues in the CDR3. The CDR3 DNA follows: TGTGCCAGTAGTGGACAGGGGGTCCAAGAGACCCAGTACTTC. It specifies CASSGQGVQETQYF.

This clonotype was observed at least ten times. This chain links TRBV5-6 with TRBJ2-1; D gene unclear. CDR1 SGHDT and CDR2 YYEEEE come from the germline V gene. Trimming shortened V by 1 base and J by 5 bases, and 4 bases separated the two germline ends. The CDR3 consists of 12 residues. This chain's CDR3 is CASSLTDNEQFF. Written as DNA, the CDR3 is TGTGCCAGCAGCTTGACAGACAATGAGCAGTTCTTC.

This clonotype was seen a handful of times. The V call is TRBV10-2, the J call TRBJ1-5; TRBD1 aligns across 9 bases. CDR3 length equals 18 residues. V lost 4 bases and J lost 8; bases outside the gene matches: 18. Germline V gene data show CDR1 as WSHSY and CDR2 as SAAADI. As DNA, the CDR3 is TGCGCCAGCAGTGTGGCCAACCCGGGACAGGGCCTAGGGGAGCCCCAGCATTTT. Residues: CASSVANPGQGLGEPQHF.

This clonotype was observed a few times. V gene TRBV24-1 combines with J gene TRBJ2-5; D is possibly TRBD1 (6 bases). The V end lost 1 base, the J end lost 1 base, and 9 bases lay between the germline ends. The germline V gene encodes CDR1 KGHDR and CDR2 SFDVKD. This CDR3 has 15 residues. CDR3 coding DNA: TGTGCCACCAGTGATTTCTCACAGGGCCAAGAGACCCAGTACTTC. Translated, it gives CATSDFSQGQETQYF.

This clonotype was counted at least ten times. The V call is TRBV30, the J call TRBJ2-5; TRBD1 might be the D (6 bases). V was trimmed by 0 bases and J by 3 bases, leaving 11 bases between them. This CDR3 is built from 14 residues. CDR1 and CDR2 from the germline V gene are GTSNPN and SVGIG (reference sequence). CDR3 amino acids: CAWSVWGQKETQYF. CDR3 DNA: TGTGCCTGGAGTGTATGGGGGCAGAAAGAGACCCAGTACTTC.

This clonotype came up many times. This chain joins TRBV11-2 and TRBJ1-4; the match to TRBD1 covers 7 bases. The CDR3 is made up of 16 amino acids. Trimming at V came to 5 bases and at J to 1 base, leaving 7 bases not matched to a gene. CDR1 is SGHAT and CDR2 is FQNNGV in the germline V gene. The CDR3 DNA sequence: TGTGCCAGCAGCCAGGGACAGACTCTAACTAATGAAAAACTGTTTTTT. The encoded protein is CASSQGQTLTNEKLFF.